Below are 30 T cell receptor beta chains sequenced from a single sample in a study of post-analysis software for immune sequencing data (dated by TCRdb to the mid-2010s). The full study reports these points: Patients showed significantly higher frequencies than controls for roughly five TRBV segments, among them TRBV5-6, TRBV5-1 and TRBV20-1.

Receptors were amplified or captured by PCR. TCRdb shows the sequencer as Illumina HiSeq 2500. To reduce PCR and sequencing biases, unique molecular identifiers were incorporated into the TCR beta cDNA libraries. The public reads were quality trimmed at Q25 with fastp and then assembled into clones with MiXCR by TCRdb, keeping productive beta chains. Every entry covers one CDR3 protein and lists the most common genes and DNA from its rows. The sample contains around 200,000 distinct CDR3 sequences, 25% to 35% of them found a single time. In total, the top ten clones hold roughly 3.4% of the sample. Their antigens are not known. The material sequenced was blood. Receptors originate from a girl aged 2 to 17 with multiple sclerosis.

This clonotype was counted between two and nine times. V gene TRBV5-1 combines with J gene TRBJ2-1; 10 bases fit TRBD2. The CDR3 is 16 residues long. Trimming at V came to 4 bases and at J to 4 bases, leaving 8 bases not matched to a gene. The germline gives CDR1 SGHRS, CDR2 YFSETQ. CDR3 in amino acids: CASSQYSSGGYNEQFF. Here the CDR3 DNA reads TGCGCCAGCAGCCAATACTCTAGCGGGGGATACAATGAGCAGTTCTTC.

V and J are TRBV6-5 and TRBJ1-5; 8 bases agree with TRBD1. V gave up 5 bases and J gave up 2 bases; unmatched junction bases: 5. The CDR3 contains 15 residues. Germline CDR1 is MNHEY and CDR2 is SVGAGI. CDR3 sequence reads: CASSPGQDGNQPQHF. The CDR3, as DNA: TGTGCCAGCAGTCCGGGACAGGACGGCAATCAGCCCCAGCATTTT.

The sample holds a few counts of this clonotype. The rearrangement joins TRBV5-1 to TRBJ1-5; D not resolved. CDR1 is SGHRS and CDR2 is YFSETQ in the germline V gene. This CDR3 contains 13 residues. V lost 0 bases, J lost 6 bases, and 7 bases lay in between. In DNA, the CDR3 is TGCGCCAGCAGCTTGGACTCACGTCAGCCCCAGCATTTT. This gives the protein CASSLDSRQPQHF.

With respect to this clonotype: Given a much more abundant clone one base away, this may be a read error. The chain links TRBV6-1 to TRBJ1-2, with a weak D call TRBD1 (5 bases). CDR3 length: 15 amino acids. Germline assignment: CDR1 MNHNS and CDR2 SASEGT. Here the CDR3 reads CASSEAGTGNYGHTF. As DNA, the CDR3 is TGTGCCAGCAGTGAAGCCGGGACGGGGAACTATGGCCACACCTTC.

In its sample, this clonotype was seen many times. This chain uses TRBV20-1 with TRBJ2-1; possible D gene TRBD2, 7 bases. Germline CDR1 DFQATT, CDR2 SNEGSKA (reference sequence). The ends were cut back, 5 bases at V and 4 bases at J, with 18 bases in the middle. The CDR3 runs 15 residues. CDR3 loop: CSAGRGGRLYNEQFF. In nucleotides, the CDR3 is TGCAGTGCTGGTAGGGGGGGGCGTTTATACAATGAGCAGTTCTTC.

This clonotype was recorded many times. This chain connects TRBV12-3 or TRBV12-4 to TRBJ2-3; TRBD2 matches at 7 bases. Trimming at V came to 7 bases and at J to 2 bases, leaving 9 bases not matched to a gene. CDR3 length: 15 amino acids. CDR3 loop: CASTRLAQDTDTQYF. In DNA form, the CDR3 reads TGTGCCAGCACTCGACTAGCCCAAGACACAGATACGCAGTATTTT.

This clonotype has ten or more counts. The chain joins TRBV12-3 or TRBV12-4 to TRBJ2-4; D is ambiguous. The CDR3 extends over 15 amino acids. The ends were cut back, 2 bases at V and 8 bases at J, with 16 bases in the middle. DNA for the CDR3: TGTGCCAGCAGTTTATATTCCGGAGCTAAGGACATTCAGTACTTC. This translates into CASSLYSGAKDIQYF.

About this clonotype: An end of the junction does not agree with germline; a read error may underlie this. The rearrangement joins TRBV20-1 to TRBJ2-3; 12 bases match TRBD2. CDR1 and CDR2 from the germline V gene are DFQATT and SNEGSKA (reference sequence). CDR3 length: 17 residues. The DNA for the CDR3 is TGCAGTGCTAGAGATAGGACTAGCGGGGACAGCACAGGTACGCAGTATTTT. Amino acids: CSARDRTSGDSTGTQYF.

A remark on this clonotype: A read error is possible here, since a much larger clone lies one base away. The V call is TRBV5-1, the J call TRBJ1-6, with a tentative D call TRBD1 (6 bases). CDR3 length: 14 amino acids. Germline V gene data show CDR1 as SGHRS and CDR2 as YFSETQ. This chain's CDR3 is CASSLGQDNSPPHF. CDR3 DNA sequence: TGCGCCAGCAGCTTGGGACAGGATAATTCACCCCCCCACTTT.

With regard to this clonotype: A read error is possible here, since a much larger clone lies one base away. The chain links TRBV6-6 to TRBJ2-1; either TRBD1 or TRBD2 may supply D (5 bases each). Between the trimmed V and J ends, which lost 6 bases and 0 bases, there was a span of 12 bases. In germline, CDR1 is MNHNY, CDR2 SVGAGI (reference sequence). The CDR3 runs 15 residues. The CDR3 region has the DNA TGTGCCAGCAGCTACAAGGGGAGCTCCTACAATGAGCAGTTCTTC. Its translation: CASSYKGSSYNEQFF.

This clonotype appeared once. The J gene is TRBJ2-7, the V gene TRBV6-2 or TRBV6-3; D not certain. Germline V CDR1 and CDR2: MNHEY, SVGEGT. Trimming took 5 bases from V and 6 from J, leaving 17 bases between them. This CDR3 has 14 amino acids. The CDR3 coding sequence is TGTGCCAGCAGTCCCCCGGGCCCCCTTCTCGAGCAGTACTTC. Protein: CASSPPGPLLEQYF.

This clonotype has a handful of counts. A much more abundant neighbour one base away suggests this may be a read error. The V call is TRBV4-1, the J call TRBJ2-3; 8 bases are shared with TRBD2. The V gene's germline CDR1 is MGHRA and CDR2 YSYEKL. There are 15 residues in the CDR3. CDR3 DNA: TGCGCCGGCAGCCAACGGACGGGAGGGGGGGATACGCAGTATTTT. Translation: CAGSQRTGGGDTQYF.

This clonotype was observed a handful of times. The chain has TRBV29-1 and TRBJ2-3; the D gene is possibly TRBD2 (5 bases). The CDR3 loop spans 12 amino acids. With 0 bases removed from V and 14 bases from J, the gap between germline ends came to 15 bases. Germline V gene sequence: CDR1 SQVTM, CDR2 ANQGSEA. CDR3 loop: CSVEDRGSLVYF. Here the CDR3 DNA reads TGCAGCGTTGAAGATCGAGGGTCCCTTGTGTATTTT.

Comments on this clonotype: Since a much larger clone is just one base distant, this may be a read error. The V call is TRBV7-9, the J call TRBJ2-7, with 9 nucleotides matching TRBD2. The CDR3 has 14 residues. The V gene's germline CDR1 is SEHNR and CDR2 FQNEAQ (reference sequence). Trimming took 1 base from V and 6 from J; bases not matched to a gene: 4. As DNA, the CDR3 is TGTGCCAGCAGCTTAGGCGGGGGGGCCGGCGAGCAGTACTTC. It translates to CASSLGGGAGEQYF.

On this clonotype: Being one base from a much bigger clone, this may be a read error. The chain couples TRBV6-5 to TRBJ2-3, with 9 positions matching TRBD1. Germline values: CDR1 MNHEY, CDR2 SVGAGI. The CDR3 is 14 residues long. Written as DNA, the CDR3 is TGTGCCTGCAGTTATCGGACAGGGGCAGATACGCAGTATTTT. Translating gives CACSYRTGADTQYF.

The chain uses TRBV15 and TRBJ2-5; D ambiguous. V lost 0 bases, J lost 3 bases, and 23 bases lay in between. Germline loops: CDR1 LNHNV, CDR2 YYDKDF (reference sequence). This CDR3 has 19 amino acids. The CDR3 loop is CATSRDQPGGGAAKETQYF. The CDR3 DNA follows: TGTGCCACCAGCAGAGATCAACCGGGCGGCGGCGCGGCAAAAGAGACCCAGTACTTC.

This clonotype was observed a single time. A read error is possible here, since a much larger clone lies one base away. V is TRBV28 and J is TRBJ2-5; 11 bases align to TRBD1. V shed 5 bases and J 4 bases; nucleotides not matched to a gene: 6. Germline V gene sequence: CDR1 MDHEN, CDR2 SYDVKM. The CDR3 is 15 residues long. CDR3 nucleotides: TGTGCCAGCAGTCGCGCCGGGACAGGGGGAGAGACCCAGTACTTC. Amino acids: CASSRAGTGGETQYF.

The chain joins TRBV30 to TRBJ1-2; D uncertain. V lost 0 bases and J lost 8, with 10 bases in between. Germline CDR1 reads GTSNPN; CDR2 reads SVGIG (reference sequence). The CDR3 has 12 amino acids. The CDR3 reads CAWSVENRGYTF. As DNA, the CDR3 is TGTGCCTGGAGTGTGGAGAATAGGGGCTACACCTTC.

This clonotype has ten or more counts. The chain employs TRBV11-2 and TRBJ2-7, with 11 bases that match TRBD2. V lost 4 bases, J lost 7 bases, and 9 bases stayed unmatched. Germline V gene lookup returns CDR1 SGHAT and CDR2 FQNNGV. This CDR3 is built from 15 residues. The CDR3 DNA reads as TGTGCCAGCAGCTCCAGACTAGCGGGGACGGGGGAGCAGTACTTC. It codes for CASSSRLAGTGEQYF.

The CDR3 sequence is CASSSLMSEDTQYF. The CDR3 DNA reads TGCGCCAGCAGCTCCCTCATGTCCGAAGATACGCAGTATTTT. The chain joins TRBV5-1 to TRBJ2-3; D not resolved. CDR3 length: 14 residues. V lost 3 bases, J lost 5 bases, and 13 bases lay in between. Germline V gene lookup returns CDR1 SGHRS and CDR2 YFSETQ.

The chain is built from TRBV6-2 or TRBV6-3 and TRBJ1-1; no definite D call. The CDR3 consists of 14 residues. Germline V gene sequence: CDR1 MNHEY, CDR2 SVGEGT. Trimming took off 1 base at V and 0 bases at J, with 6 bases between the two ends. The CDR3: CASSYYGLNTEAFF. CDR3 sequence (DNA): TGTGCCAGCAGTTACTACGGCCTGAACACTGAAGCTTTCTTT.

This clonotype was counted at least ten times. The chain recombines TRBV6-6 with TRBJ2-5; D is possibly TRBD2 (6 bases). Deletions cut 0 bases from V and 5 bases from J, with 10 bases between. Germline V gene sequence: CDR1 MNHNY, CDR2 SVGAGI (reference sequence). CDR3 length: 14 residues. Here the CDR3 DNA reads TGTGCCAGCAGTTACTCCGACCGGGGGGAGACCCAGTACTTC. Its translation: CASSYSDRGETQYF.

On this clonotype itself: A single base separates this from a much larger clone, so it may be a read error. Lacking the conserved final phenylalanine or tryptophan, this CDR3 likely reflects a read error. The chain couples TRBV6-1 to TRBJ2-5, with D hard to call. Gene TRBJ2-7 matches the end of the DNA better, so the J call may be wrong. The germline V gene encodes CDR1 MNHNS and CDR2 SASEGT. The CDR3 is 9 residues long. The CDR3 DNA sequence: TGTGCCAGGTTCAGCGAGCAGTACTGC. Its translation: CARFSEQYC.

This chain uses TRBV6-5 with TRBJ1-2; possible D gene TRBD1, 6 bases. CDR1 MNHEY and CDR2 SVGAGI come from the germline V gene. This CDR3 contains 14 residues. V lost 4 bases to trimming and J lost 0 bases, with 9 bases between them. The chain's CDR3 is CASSLHRANYGYTF. CDR3 DNA sequence: TGTGCCAGCAGTTTGCACAGGGCTAACTATGGCTACACCTTC.

On this clonotype itself: A read error is possible here, since a much larger clone lies one base away. The chain joins TRBV20-1 to TRBJ2-3; 8 nucleotides agree with TRBD2. The germline V gene encodes CDR1 DFQATT and CDR2 SNEGSKA (reference sequence). This CDR3 is 15 amino acids long. The V and J ends lost 2 bases and 4 bases, in that order; junction bases with no gene match: 8. DNA for the CDR3: TGCAGTGCTAGAAGGGACGGGGGGGCGGCAGATACGCAGTATTTT. Amino acid sequence: CSARRDGGAADTQYF.

The chain couples TRBV28 to TRBJ1-6; TRBD1 is a possible D gene (5 bases). V was pared by 2 bases and J by 9 bases, with 14 bases between. There are 15 residues in the CDR3. Germline-derived CDR1 and CDR2 are MDHEN and SYDVKM. CDR3 nucleotides: TGTGCCAGCAGTTTAGCCGGGACCCAGGGTTCACCCCTCCACTTT. It is translated as CASSLAGTQGSPLHF. Together with reference TRBV28 and TRBJ1-6, the CDR3 gives the full variable domain: DVKVTQSSRYLVKRTGEKVFLECVQDMDHENMFWYRQDPGLGLRLIYFSYDVKMKEKGDIPEGYSVSREKKERFSLILESASTNQTSMYLCASSLAGTQGSPLHFGNGTRLTVT.

V and J are TRBV12-3 or TRBV12-4 and TRBJ1-5; D ambiguous. V lost 3 bases and J 1 base, leaving 22 bases between the germline ends. This CDR3 is built from 19 residues. The CDR3 DNA is TGTGCCAGCAGTTTTTTTGAAGTTCGCCGAGGCCGAAGCAATCAGCCCCAGCATTTT. Translated: CASSFFEVRRGRSNQPQHF.

This clonotype showed up just a few times. The V call is TRBV6-1, the J call TRBJ1-5; D unclear. Germline CDR1 reads MNHNS; CDR2 reads SASEGT. The CDR3 consists of 14 residues. The germline V and J ends were trimmed by 2 bases and 4 bases, with 9 bases remaining between them. CDR3 sequence (DNA): TGTGCCAGCAGTGAACTCTATCAAAATCAGCCCCAGCATTTT. This codes for CASSELYQNQPQHF.

In its sample, this clonotype was seen many times. The gene calls are TRBV12-3 or TRBV12-4 and TRBJ1-2, with no clear D. The CDR3 consists of 13 residues. V lost 5 bases and J lost 2, with 9 bases in between. This CDR3 reads CASSPSLNYGYTF. The CDR3 bases are TGTGCCAGCAGTCCCTCGTTAAACTATGGCTACACCTTC.

This clonotype was seen only a few times. The chain couples TRBV19 to TRBJ2-7, with a tentative D call TRBD2 (6 bases). Germline loops: CDR1 LNHDA, CDR2 SQIVND (reference sequence). CDR3 size: 14 residues. CDR3 coding DNA: TGTGCTAGCAGCGGTGGAGGGCTGACCTACGAGCAGTACTTC. Translated: CASSGGGLTYEQYF. The whole variable domain, filled in from reference TRBV19 and TRBJ2-7, reads DGGITQSPKYLFRKEGQNVTLSCEQNLNHDAMYWYRQDPGQGLRLIYYSQIVNDFQKGDIAEGYSVSREKKESFPLTVTSAQKNPTAFYLCASSGGGLTYEQYFGPGTRLTVT.